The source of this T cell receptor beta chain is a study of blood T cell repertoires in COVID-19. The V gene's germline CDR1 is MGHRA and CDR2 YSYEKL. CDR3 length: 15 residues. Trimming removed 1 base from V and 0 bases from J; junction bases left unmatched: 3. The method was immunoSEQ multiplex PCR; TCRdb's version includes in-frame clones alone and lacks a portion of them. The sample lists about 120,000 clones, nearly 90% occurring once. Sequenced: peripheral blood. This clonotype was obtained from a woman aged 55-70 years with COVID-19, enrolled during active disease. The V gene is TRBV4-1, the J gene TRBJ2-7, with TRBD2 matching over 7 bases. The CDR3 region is CASSQGRTSSYEQYF. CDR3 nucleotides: TGCGCCAGCAGCCAAGGTCGGACTAGCTCCTACGAGCAGTACTTC.